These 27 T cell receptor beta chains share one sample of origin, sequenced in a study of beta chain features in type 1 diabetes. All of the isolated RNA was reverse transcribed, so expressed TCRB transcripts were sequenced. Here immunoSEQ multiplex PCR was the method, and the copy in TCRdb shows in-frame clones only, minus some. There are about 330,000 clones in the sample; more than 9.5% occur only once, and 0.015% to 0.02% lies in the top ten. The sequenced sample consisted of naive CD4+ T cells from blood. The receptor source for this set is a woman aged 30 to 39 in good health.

The CDR3 reads CASSSVGTVSYEQYF. As DNA, the CDR3 is TGTGCCAGCAGTTCGGTCGGGACAGTATCCTACGAGCAGTACTTC. The chain has TRBV28 and TRBJ2-7; 7 bases fit TRBD1. J lost 1 base, V lost 4 bases, and 7 bases had no gene match. This CDR3 is built from 15 residues. Germline V CDR1 and CDR2: MDHEN, SYDVKM.

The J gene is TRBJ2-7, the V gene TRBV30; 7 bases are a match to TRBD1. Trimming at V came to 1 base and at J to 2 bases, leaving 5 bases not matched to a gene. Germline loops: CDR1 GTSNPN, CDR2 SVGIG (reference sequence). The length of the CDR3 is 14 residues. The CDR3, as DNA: TGTGCCTGGAGTGCCTGGGGACAGACCTACGAGCAGTACTTC. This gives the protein CAWSAWGQTYEQYF.

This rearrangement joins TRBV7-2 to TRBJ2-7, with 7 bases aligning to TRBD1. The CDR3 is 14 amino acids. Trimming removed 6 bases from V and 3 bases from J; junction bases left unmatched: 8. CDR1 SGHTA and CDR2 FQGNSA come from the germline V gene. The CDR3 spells CASRRTGADYEQYF. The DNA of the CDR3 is TGTGCCAGCAGACGGACAGGTGCTGACTACGAGCAGTACTTC.

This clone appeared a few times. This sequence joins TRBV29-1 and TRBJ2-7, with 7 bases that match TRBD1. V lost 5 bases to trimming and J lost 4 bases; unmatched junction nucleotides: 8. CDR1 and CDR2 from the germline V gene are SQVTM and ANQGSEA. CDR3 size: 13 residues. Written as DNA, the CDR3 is TGCAGCGTTATTACAGGGGTTGGATACGAGCAGTACTTC. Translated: CSVITGVGYEQYF.

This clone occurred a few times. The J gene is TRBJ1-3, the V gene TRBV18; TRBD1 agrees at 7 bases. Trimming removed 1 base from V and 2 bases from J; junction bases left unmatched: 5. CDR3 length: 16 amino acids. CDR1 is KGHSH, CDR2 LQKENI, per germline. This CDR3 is CASSPHRDSPGNTIYF. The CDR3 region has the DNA TGTGCCAGCTCACCACATCGGGACAGCCCTGGAAACACCATATATTTT.

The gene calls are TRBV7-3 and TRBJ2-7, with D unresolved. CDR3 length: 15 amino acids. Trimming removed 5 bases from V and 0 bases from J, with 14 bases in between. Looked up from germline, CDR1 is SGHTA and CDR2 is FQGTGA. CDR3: CASSPMVLSSYEQYF. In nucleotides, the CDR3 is TGTGCCAGCAGCCCTATGGTCCTTAGCTCCTACGAGCAGTACTTC.

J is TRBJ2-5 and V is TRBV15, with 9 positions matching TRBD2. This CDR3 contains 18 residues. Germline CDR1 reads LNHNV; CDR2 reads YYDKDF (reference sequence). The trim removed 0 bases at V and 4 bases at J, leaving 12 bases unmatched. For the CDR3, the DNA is TGTGCCACCAGCAGAGATAGGGCTAGCGGGATCCGAGGAGAGACCCAGTACTTC. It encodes CATSRDRASGIRGETQYF.

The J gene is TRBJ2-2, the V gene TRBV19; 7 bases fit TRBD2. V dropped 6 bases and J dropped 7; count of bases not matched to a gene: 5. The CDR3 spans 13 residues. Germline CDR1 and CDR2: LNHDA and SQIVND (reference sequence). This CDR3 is CASSPTGGGELFF. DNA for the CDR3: TGTGCCAGTAGCCCGACGGGGGGCGGGGAGCTGTTTTTT.

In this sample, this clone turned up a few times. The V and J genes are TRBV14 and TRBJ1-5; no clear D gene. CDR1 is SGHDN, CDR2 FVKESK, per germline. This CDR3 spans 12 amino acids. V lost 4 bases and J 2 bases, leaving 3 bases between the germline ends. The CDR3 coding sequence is TGTGCCAGCAGCCGCGGCAATCAGCCCCAGCATTTT. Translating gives CASSRGNQPQHF.

CDR3: CASSQEGLGGSYEQYF. CDR3 coding DNA: TGCGCCAGCAGCCAAGAGGGACTAGGGGGTTCCTACGAGCAGTACTTC. The V and J genes are TRBV4-3 and TRBJ2-7; 8 nucleotides align to TRBD2. Germline values: CDR1 LGHNA, CDR2 YSLEER. V lost 0 bases, J lost 1 base, and 5 bases stayed unmatched. The CDR3 spans 16 residues.

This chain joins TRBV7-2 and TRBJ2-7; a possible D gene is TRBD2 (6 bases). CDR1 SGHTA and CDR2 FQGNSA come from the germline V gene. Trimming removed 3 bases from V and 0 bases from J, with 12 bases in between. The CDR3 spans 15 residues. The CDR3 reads CASSFVDGSSYEQYF. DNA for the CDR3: TGTGCCAGCAGCTTCGTGGACGGGAGCTCCTACGAGCAGTACTTC.

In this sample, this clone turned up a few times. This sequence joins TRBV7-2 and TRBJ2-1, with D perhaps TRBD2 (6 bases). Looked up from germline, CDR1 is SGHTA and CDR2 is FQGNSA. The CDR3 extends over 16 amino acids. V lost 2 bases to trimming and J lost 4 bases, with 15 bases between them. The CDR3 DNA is TGTGCCAGCAGCTTACGGCGGGATAGGGTTTACAATGAGCAGTTCTTC. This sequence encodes CASSLRRDRVYNEQFF. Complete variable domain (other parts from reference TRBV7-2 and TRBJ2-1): GAGVSQSPSNKVTEKGKDVELRCDPISGHTALYWYRQSLGQGLEFLIYFQGNSAPDKSGLPSDRFSAERTGGSVSTLTIQRTQQEDSAVYLCASSLRRDRVYNEQFFGPGTRLTVL.

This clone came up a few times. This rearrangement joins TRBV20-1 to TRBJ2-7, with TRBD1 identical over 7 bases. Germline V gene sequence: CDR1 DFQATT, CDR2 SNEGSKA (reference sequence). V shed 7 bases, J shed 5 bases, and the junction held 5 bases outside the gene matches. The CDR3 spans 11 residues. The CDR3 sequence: CSVRGPHEQYF. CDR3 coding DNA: TGCAGTGTAAGGGGGCCTCACGAGCAGTACTTC.

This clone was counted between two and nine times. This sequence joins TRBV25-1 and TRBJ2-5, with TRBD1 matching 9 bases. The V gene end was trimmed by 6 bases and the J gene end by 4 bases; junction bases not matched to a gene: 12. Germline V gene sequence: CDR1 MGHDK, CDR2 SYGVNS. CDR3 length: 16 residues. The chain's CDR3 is CASSPTQGAGGETQYF. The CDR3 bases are TGTGCCAGCAGCCCAACACAGGGGGCAGGGGGAGAGACCCAGTACTTC.

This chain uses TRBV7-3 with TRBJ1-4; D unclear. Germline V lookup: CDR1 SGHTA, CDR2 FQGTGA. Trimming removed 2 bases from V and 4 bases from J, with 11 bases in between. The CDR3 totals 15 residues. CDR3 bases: TGTGCCAGCAGCTTAGGAGGGCCAAATAATGAAAAACTGTTTTTT. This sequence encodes CASSLGGPNNEKLFF.

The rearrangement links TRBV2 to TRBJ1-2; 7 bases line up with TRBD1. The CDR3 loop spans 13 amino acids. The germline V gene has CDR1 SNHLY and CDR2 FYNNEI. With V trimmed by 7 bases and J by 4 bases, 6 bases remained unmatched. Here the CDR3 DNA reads TGTGCCAGCACCTTACAGGGGATCTATGGCTACACCTTC. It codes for CASTLQGIYGYTF.

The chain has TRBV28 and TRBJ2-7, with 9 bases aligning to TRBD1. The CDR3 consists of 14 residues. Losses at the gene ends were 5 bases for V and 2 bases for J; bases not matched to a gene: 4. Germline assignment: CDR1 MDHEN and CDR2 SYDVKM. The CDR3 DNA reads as TGTGCCAGCAGTGGACAGGGGTTAACCTACGAGCAGTACTTC. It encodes CASSGQGLTYEQYF.

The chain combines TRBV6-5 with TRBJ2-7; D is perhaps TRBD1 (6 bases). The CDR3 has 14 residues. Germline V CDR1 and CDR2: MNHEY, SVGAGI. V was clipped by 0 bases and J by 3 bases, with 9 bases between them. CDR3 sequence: CASSYSKDSYEQYF. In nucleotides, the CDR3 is TGTGCCAGCAGTTACTCTAAGGACAGCTACGAGCAGTACTTC.

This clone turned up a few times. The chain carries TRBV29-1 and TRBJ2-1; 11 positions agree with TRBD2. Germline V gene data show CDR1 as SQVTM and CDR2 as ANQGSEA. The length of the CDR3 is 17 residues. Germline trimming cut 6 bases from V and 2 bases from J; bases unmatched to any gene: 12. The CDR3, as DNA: TGCAGCGTCACCGGGACTAGCGGACCCGCTGCCTACAATGAGCAGTTCTTC. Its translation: CSVTGTSGPAAYNEQFF.

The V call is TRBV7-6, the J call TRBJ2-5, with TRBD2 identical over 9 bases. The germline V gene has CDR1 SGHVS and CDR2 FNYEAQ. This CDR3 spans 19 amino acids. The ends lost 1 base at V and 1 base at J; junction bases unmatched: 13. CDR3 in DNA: TGTGCCAGCAGCTTAGAGTCGAGTCGGGCTAGCGGGATCCAAGAGACCCAGTACTTC. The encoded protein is CASSLESSRASGIQETQYF.

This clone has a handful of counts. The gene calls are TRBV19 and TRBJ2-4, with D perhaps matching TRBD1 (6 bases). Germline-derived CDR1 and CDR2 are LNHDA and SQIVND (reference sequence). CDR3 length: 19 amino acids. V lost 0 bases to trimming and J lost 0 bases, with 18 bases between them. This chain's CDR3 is CASSIEPQGPVLAKNIQYF. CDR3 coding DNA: TGTGCCAGTAGTATAGAGCCTCAGGGGCCGGTGCTAGCCAAAAACATTCAGTACTTC.

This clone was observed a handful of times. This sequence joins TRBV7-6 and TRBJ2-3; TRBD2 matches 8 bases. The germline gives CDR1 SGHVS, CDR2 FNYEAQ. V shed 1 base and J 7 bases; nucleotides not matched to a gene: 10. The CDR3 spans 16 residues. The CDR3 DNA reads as TGTGCCAGCAGCTTAGAAGTAGCGGGATGGGTTAATACGCAGTATTTT. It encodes CASSLEVAGWVNTQYF.

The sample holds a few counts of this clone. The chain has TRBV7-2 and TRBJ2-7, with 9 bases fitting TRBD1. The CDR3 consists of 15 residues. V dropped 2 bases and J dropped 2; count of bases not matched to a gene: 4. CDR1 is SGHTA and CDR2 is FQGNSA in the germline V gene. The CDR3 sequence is CASSLTDRGAYEQYF. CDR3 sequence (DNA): TGTGCCAGCAGCTTAACGGACAGGGGAGCCTACGAGCAGTACTTC.

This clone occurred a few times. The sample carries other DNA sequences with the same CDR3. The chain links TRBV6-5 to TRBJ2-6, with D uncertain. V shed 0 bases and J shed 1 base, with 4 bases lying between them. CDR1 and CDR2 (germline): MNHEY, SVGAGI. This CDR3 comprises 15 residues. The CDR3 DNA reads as TGTGCCAGCAGTTACTCACGGTCTGGGGCCAACGTCCTGACTTTC. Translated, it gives CASSYSRSGANVLTF.

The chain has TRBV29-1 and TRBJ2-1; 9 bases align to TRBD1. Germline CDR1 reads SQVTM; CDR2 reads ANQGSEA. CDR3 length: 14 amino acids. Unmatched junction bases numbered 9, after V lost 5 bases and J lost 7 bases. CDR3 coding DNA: TGCAGCGTTCGAAAGGGACAGGGCACAAATGAGCAGTTCTTC. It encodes CSVRKGQGTNEQFF.

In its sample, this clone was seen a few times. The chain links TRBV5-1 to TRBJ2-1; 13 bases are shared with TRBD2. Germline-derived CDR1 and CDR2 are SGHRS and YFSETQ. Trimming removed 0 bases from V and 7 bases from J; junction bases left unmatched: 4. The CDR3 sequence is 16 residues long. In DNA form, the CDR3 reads TGCGCCAGCAGCTTGGGACTAGCGGGAGGACGTAATGAGCAGTTCTTC. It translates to CASSLGLAGGRNEQFF. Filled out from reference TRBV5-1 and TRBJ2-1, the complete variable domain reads KAGVTQTPRYLIKTRGQQVTLSCSPISGHRSVSWYQQTPGQGLQFLFEYFSETQRNKGNFPGRFSGRQFSNSRSEMNVSTLELGDSALYLCASSLGLAGGRNEQFFGPGTRLTVL.

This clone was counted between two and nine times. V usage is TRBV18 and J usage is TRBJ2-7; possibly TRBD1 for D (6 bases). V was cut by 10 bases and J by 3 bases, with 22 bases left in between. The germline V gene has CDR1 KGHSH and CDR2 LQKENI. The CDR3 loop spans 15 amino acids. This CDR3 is CATSVGQGNNYEQYF. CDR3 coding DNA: TGTGCCACTTCAGTGGGGCAGGGGAATAACTACGAGCAGTACTTC.